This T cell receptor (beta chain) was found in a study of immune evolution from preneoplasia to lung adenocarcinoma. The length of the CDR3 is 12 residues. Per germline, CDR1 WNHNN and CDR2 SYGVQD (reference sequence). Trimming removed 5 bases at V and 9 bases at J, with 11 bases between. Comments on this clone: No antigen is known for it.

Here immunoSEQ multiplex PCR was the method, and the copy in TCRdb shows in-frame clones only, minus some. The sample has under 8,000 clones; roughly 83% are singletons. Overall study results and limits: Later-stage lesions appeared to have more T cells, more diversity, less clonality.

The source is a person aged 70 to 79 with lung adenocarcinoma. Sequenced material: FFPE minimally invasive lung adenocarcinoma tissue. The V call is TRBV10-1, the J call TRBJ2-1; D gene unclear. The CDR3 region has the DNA TGCGCCAGCAGTCATGGGATATCTGAGCAGTTCTTC. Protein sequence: CASSHGISEQFF.